This T cell receptor beta chain was captured by sequencing in a study of OX40 agonist ivuxolimab in advanced cancers. Background on the study: Partial responses occurred in Three dose-escalation patients, one with hepatocellular carcinoma and two with cutaneous melanoma. Study results and caveats: Expanded peripheral T-cell antigen specificity went undetermined. With doses of 0.1 to 3.0 mg/kg, CD4+ and CD8+ blood T cells had undergone clonal expansion by week 6.

Comment on this clone: Its antigen is unidentified.

Germline assignment: CDR1 LNHNV and CDR2 YYDKDF (reference sequence). The CDR3 covers 14 residues. V shed 3 bases and J shed 2 bases, with 9 bases lying between them. The protocol was immunoSEQ multiplex PCR, while the TCRdb copy is restricted to in-frame clones and leaves out a portion. This sample has 45,000 to 55,000 clones, with around 88% found just once. The sequences come from CD4+ or CD8+ T cells sorted from blood, collected in a trial of the OX40 agonist ivuxolimab. The gene calls are TRBV15 and TRBJ2-3; possibly TRBD1 for D (6 bases). This clonotype originated in an adult with an advanced solid tumor such as melanoma, head and neck, liver or kidney cancer. The CDR3 sequence is CATSRDSNTDTQYF. CDR3 sequence (DNA): TGTGCCACCAGCAGGGACAGCAACACAGATACGCAGTATTTT.